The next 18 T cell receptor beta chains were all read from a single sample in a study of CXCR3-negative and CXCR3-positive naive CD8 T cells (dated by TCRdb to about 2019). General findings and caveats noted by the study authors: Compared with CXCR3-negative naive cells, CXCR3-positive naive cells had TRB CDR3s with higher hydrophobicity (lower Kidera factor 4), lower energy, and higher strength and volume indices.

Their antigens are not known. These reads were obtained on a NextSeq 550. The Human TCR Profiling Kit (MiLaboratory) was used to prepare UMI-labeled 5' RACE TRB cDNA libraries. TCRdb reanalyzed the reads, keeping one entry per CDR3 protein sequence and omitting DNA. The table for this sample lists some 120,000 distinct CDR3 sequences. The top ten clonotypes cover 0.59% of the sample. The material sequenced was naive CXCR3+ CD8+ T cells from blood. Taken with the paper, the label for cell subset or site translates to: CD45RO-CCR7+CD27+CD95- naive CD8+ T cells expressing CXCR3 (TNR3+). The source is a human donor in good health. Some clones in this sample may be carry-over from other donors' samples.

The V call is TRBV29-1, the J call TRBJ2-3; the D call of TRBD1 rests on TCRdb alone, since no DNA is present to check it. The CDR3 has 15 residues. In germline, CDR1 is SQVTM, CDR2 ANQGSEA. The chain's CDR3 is CSVDGTDTSTDTQYF.

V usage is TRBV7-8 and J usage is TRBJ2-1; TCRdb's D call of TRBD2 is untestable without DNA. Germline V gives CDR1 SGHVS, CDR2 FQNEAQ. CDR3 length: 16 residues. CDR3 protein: CASSRFEAVNGNEQFF. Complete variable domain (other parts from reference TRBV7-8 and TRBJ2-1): GAGVSQSPRYKVAKRGQDVALRCDPISGHVSLFWYQQALGQGPEFLTYFQNEAQLDKSGLPSDRFFAERPEGSVSTLKIQRTQQEDSAVYLCASSRFEAVNGNEQFFGPGTRLTVL.

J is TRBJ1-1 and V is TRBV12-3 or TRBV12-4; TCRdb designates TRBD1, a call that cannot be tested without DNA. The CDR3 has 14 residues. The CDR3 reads CASNLGGRGTEAFF.

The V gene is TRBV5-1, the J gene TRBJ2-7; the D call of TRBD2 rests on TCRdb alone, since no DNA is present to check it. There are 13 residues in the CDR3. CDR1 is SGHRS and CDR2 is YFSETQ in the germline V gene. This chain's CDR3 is CASRGLAPYEQYF. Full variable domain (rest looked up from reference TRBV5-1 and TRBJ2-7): KAGVTQTPRYLIKTRGQQVTLSCSPISGHRSVSWYQQTPGQGLQFLFEYFSETQRNKGNFPGRFSGRQFSNSRSEMNVSTLELGDSALYLCASRGLAPYEQYFGPGTRLTVT.

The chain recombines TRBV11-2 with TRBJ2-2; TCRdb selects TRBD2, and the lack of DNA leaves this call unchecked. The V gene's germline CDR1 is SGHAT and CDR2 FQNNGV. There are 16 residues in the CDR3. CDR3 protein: CASSSLTSADTGELFF.

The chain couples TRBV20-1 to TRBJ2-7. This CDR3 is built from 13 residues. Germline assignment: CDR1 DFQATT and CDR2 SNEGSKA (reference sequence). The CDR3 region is CSAISSVSDEQYF.

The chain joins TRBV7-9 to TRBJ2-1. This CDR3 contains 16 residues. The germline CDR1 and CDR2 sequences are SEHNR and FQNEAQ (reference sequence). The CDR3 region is CASSPAESPSYNEQFF.

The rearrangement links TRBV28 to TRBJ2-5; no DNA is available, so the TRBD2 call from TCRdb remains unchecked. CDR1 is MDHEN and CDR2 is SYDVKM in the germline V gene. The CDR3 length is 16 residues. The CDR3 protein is CASSFGGAGVQETQYF.

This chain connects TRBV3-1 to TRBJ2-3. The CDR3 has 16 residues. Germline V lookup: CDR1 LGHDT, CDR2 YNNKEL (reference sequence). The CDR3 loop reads CASSQWRHDGTDTQYF.

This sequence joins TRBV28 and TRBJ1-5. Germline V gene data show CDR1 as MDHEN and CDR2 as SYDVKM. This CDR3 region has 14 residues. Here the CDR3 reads CASSLMVGNQPQHF.

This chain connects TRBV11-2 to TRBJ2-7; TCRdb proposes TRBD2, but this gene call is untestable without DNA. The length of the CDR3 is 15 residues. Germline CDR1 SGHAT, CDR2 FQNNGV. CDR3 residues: CASSLSPDPTYEQYF.

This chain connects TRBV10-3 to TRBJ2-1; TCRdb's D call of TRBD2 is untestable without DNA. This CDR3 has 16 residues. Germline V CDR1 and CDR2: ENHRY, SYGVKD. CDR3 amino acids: CAISSSGRSTYNEQFF.

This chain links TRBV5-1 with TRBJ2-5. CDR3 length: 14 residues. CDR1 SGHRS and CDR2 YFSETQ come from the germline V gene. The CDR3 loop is CASSFQWEGETQYF.

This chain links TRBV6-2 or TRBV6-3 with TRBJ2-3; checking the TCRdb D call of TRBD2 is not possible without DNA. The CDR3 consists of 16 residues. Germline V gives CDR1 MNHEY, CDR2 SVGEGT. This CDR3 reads CASSSTSGAYTDTQYF.

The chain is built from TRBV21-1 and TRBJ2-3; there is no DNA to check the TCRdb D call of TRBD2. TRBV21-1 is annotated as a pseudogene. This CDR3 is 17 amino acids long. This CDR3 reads CASSRRDSENWSDTQYF.

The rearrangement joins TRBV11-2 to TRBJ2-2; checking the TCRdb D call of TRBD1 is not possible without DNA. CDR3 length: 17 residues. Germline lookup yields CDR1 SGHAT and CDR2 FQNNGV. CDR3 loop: CASSPHEGHGHGGELFF.

The CDR3 sequence is CASSFPGGYQETQYF. The chain couples TRBV28 to TRBJ2-5; TCRdb lists TRBD1, though no DNA is available to test this call. The CDR3 length is 15 residues. In germline, CDR1 is MDHEN, CDR2 SYDVKM.

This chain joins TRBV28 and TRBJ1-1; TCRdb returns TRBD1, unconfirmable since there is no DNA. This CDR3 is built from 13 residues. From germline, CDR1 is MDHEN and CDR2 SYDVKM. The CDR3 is CASRAHLYPVAFF.